The next 3 T cell receptor beta chains were all read from a single sample in a study of tumor-infiltrating lymphocytes in primary liver carcinoma. The approximately 17-34 mg bulk tissue piece was not sorted before simultaneous RNA and DNA extraction. TCR beta cDNA was made from approximately 500 ng total RNA with a constant-region primer. For TCR beta, libraries were produced by three nested multiplex PCR rounds using slightly modified ARM-PCR. Each of the first two PCR rounds ran around 10 cycles with TRBV1-TRBV30 forward and C-beta reverse primers. TCRdb fed the multiplex PCR reads into MiXCR, producing one record per CDR3 protein. The sample has about 190,000 distinct CDR3 sequences; around four fifths are singletons. The specimen sequenced was tumor tissue from primary liver carcinoma. The receptors derive from a man aged 35-49 years with primary liver carcinoma and hepatitis B virus infection.

Comments on this clonotype: Because it lacks the conserved phenylalanine or tryptophan at the end, this CDR3 is likely a read error. V and J are TRBV5-6 and TRBJ2-7, with D perhaps matching TRBD1 or TRBD2 (6 bases each). Trimming pared 4 bases from V and 0 bases from J, leaving 26 bases between. The CDR3 is 19 amino acids. Germline CDR1 is SGHDT and CDR2 is YYEEEE. This CDR3 is CASSATGAREGQNSYEQYY. The CDR3 region has the DNA TGTGCCAGCAGCGCCACGGGGGCCCGCGAGGGGCAGAACTCCTACGAGCAGTACTAC.

This clonotype showed up just once. A read error may produce the germline difference seen at one junction end. This rearrangement joins TRBV29-1 to TRBJ1-1; D unclear. This CDR3 has 15 amino acids. The germline V gene encodes CDR1 SQVTM and CDR2 ANQGSEA. CDR3 region: CRVGSGCGMNTEALF. The CDR3 DNA reads TGCAGAGTTGGATCTGGGTGTGGTATGAACACTGAAGCTTTATTT. The full variable domain, its missing parts supplied by reference TRBV29-1 and TRBJ1-1, is SAVISQKPSRDICQRGTSLTIQCQVDSQVTMMFWYRQQPGQSLTLIATANQGSEATYESGFVIDKFPISRPNLTFSTLTVSNMSPEDSSIYLCRVGSGCGMNTEALFGQGTRLTVV.

Concerning this clonotype itself: This clone may be a read error of a much larger clone one base away. The chain couples TRBV5-4 to TRBJ2-4; D is ambiguous. The V end lost 5 bases, the J end lost 0 bases, and 3 bases lay between the germline ends. This CDR3 has 12 residues. CDR1 and CDR2 (germline): SGHNT, YYREEE (reference sequence). The CDR3 is CASRTAKNIQYF. The DNA of the CDR3 is TGTGCCAGCAGGACAGCCAAAAACATTCAGTACTTC.